This record covers a single T cell receptor (beta chain). This receptor's antigen is unknown. No much larger clone is present one base from it, and per-base qualities are unavailable. The H label marked samples taken from distinct, geographically separated regions of the hepatocellular carcinoma nodule. Every patient had early-stage hepatocellular carcinoma and went to surgical resection without receiving any prior therapy. None of the sampled areas showed macroscopic evidence of necrosis or hemorrhage. Multiple regions from a couple of patients were subjected to TCR sequencing (ImmunoSeq). Frozen tissue samples from resection were taken at least 1 cm away from one another. Genomic DNA was extracted from bulk tissue using the DNeasy blood and tissue kit. This entry comes from a study of intratumoral heterogeneity in liver cancer. Describing the broader study: In the full approximately 14-patient cohort, the median age was around 59 years and the majority of patients were male. To examine intratumor heterogeneity, the study integrated RNA-seq, DNA sequencing, TCR-seq and SNP array data obtained from multiple regions of hepatocellular carcinoma specimens. A total of some 73 multiregional samples from roughly 14 HCC patients, consisting of fewer than 55 tumoral and around 20 adjacent nontumoral regions, were included in the overall cohort. Study-level results and caveats: RNA-seq-based estimates of regional differences in tumor-infiltrating lymphocyte burden were reportedly confirmed by TCR sequencing. The authors acknowledged a relatively low patient number and under-sampled tumor-infiltrating lymphocyte representation as limitations. In each sequenced patient, tumor region a showed significantly more unique T-cell clonal expansions than tumor region b. Within each of the two sequenced patients, overall T cell clonality showed no significant difference between tumor regions.

CDR1 and CDR2 (MNHEY, SVGAGI) derive from the germline V gene. V lost 6 bases and J lost 0 bases; the stretch between them is 11 bases long. The CDR3 numbers 14 residues from cysteine through phenylalanine. The only DNA kept is the CDR3, 42 bases in frame from the first base. The immunoSEQ assay was used to sequence TCR beta chain CDR3 regions from genomic DNA. Rearranged VDJ segments were amplified with primers annealing to V and J segments. The paper's processing steps were these. The ImmunoSeq Analyzer software was used to calculate clonality and richness metrics. To find clones with differing abundance between regions, Fisher's exact test was applied together with a beta-binomial method for extra stringency. TCRdb carries this immuneACCESS record with in-frame sequences only. Its versions omit some clonotypes, under half of them owing to an unresolved V gene in the studies checked, with the rest unexplained. V and J calls and clone size are given by that table; D and trimming were obtained from the DNA. This sample is represented by roughly 3,600 clones; about half of them were singletons. More than 25% of the sample comes from the top ten.

The chain uses TRBV6-5 and TRBJ1-1; a weak D assignment points to TRBD1 (6 bases agree). The clonotype was recovered from a man between 65 and 85 years old with hepatocellular carcinoma. The specimen comprised tumor tissue, sampled before any cancer treatment. The nucleotide sequence reads as follows: TGTGCCAGCAGGGGAGGACAGCTGAACACTGAAGCTTTCTTT. The translation is CASRGGQLNTEAFF.